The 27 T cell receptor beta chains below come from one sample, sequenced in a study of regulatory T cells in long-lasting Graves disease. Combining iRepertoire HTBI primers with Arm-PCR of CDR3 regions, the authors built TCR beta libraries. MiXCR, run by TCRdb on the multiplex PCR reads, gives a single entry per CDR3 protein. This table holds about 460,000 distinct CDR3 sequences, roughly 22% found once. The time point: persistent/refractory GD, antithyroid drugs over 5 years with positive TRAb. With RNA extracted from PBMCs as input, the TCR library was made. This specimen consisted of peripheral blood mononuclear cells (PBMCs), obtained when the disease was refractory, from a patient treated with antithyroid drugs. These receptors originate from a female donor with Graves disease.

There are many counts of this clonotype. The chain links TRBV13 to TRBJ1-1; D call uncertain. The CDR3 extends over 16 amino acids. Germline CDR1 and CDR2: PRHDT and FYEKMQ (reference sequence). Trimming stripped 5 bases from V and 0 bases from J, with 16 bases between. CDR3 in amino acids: CASSPTDGFMNTEAFF. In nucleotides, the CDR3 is TGTGCCAGCAGCCCCACCGACGGGTTCATGAACACTGAAGCTTTCTTT.

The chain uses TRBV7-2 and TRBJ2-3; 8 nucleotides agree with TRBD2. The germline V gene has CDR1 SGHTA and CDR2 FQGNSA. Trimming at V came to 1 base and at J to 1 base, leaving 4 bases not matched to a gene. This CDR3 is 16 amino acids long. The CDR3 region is CASSLGPSGRTDTQYF. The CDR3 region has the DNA TGTGCCAGCAGCTTAGGGCCTAGCGGGCGCACAGATACGCAGTATTTT.

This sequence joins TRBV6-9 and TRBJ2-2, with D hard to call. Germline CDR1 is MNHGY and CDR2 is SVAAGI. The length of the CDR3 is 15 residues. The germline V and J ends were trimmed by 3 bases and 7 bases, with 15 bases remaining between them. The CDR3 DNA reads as TGTGCCAGCAGTTACGAGGCTCTCGGGCTCGGGGAGCTGTTTTTT. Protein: CASSYEALGLGELFF.

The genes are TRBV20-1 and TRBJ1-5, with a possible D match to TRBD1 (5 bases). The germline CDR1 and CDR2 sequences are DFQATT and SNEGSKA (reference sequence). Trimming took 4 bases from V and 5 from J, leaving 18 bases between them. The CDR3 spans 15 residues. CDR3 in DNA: TGCAGTGCTATTCCTGGGGGAGGGAGCGATCAGCCCCAGCATTTT. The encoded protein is CSAIPGGGSDQPQHF.

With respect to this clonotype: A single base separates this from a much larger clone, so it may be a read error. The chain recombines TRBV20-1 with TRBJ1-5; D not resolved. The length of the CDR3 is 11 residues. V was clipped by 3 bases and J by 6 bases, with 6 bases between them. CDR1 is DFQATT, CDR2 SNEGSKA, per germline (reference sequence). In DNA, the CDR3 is TGCAGTGCTAGTCCAGGTCAGCCCCAGCATTTT. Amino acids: CSASPGQPQHF.

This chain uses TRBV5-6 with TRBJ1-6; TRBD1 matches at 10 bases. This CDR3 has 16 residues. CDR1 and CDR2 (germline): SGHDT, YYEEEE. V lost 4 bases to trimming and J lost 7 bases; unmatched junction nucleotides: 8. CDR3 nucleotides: TGTGCCAGCAGCGCCGACAGGGGGCGCCGGAATTCACCCCTCCACTTT. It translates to CASSADRGRRNSPLHF.

The CDR3 spells CASREQGTGELFF. The CDR3 DNA reads TGTGCCAGCAGAGAACAGGGGACCGGGGAGCTGTTTTTT. The V gene is TRBV28, the J gene TRBJ2-2; 7 positions match TRBD1. J gave up 5 bases and V 6 bases, and 3 bases lay outside the gene matches. Germline V gene data show CDR1 as MDHEN and CDR2 as SYDVKM. The CDR3 contains 13 residues. Using reference TRBV28 and TRBJ2-2 for the parts outside the CDR3, the full variable domain is DVKVTQSSRYLVKRTGEKVFLECVQDMDHENMFWYRQDPGLGLRLIYFSYDVKMKEKGDIPEGYSVSREKKERFSLILESASTNQTSMYLCASREQGTGELFFGEGSRLTVL.

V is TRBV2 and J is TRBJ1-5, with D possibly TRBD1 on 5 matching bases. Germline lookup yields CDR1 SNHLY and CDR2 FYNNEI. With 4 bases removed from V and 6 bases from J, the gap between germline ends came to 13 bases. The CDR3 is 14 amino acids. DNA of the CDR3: TGTGCCAGCAGTGGAAACGCAGGGTTTCAGCCCCAGCATTTT. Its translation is CASSGNAGFQPQHF.

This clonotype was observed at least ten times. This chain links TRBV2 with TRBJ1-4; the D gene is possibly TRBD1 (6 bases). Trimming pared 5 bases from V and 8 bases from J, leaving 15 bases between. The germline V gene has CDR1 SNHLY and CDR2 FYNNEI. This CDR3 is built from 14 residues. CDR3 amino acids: CASSTGTRGEKLFF. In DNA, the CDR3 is TGTGCCAGCAGTACAGGGACCCGAGGGGAAAAACTGTTTTTT.

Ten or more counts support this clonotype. The CDR3 nucleotides read TGTGCCAGCAGCGTTTTCCCCGCATCGGAAGCTTTCTTT. It codes for CASSVFPASEAFF. The chain combines TRBV9 with TRBJ1-1; no definite D call. From germline, CDR1 is SGDLS and CDR2 YYNGEE. Trimming stripped 2 bases from V and 8 bases from J, with 13 bases between. The length of the CDR3 is 13 residues. Full variable domain (outside the CDR3, taken from reference TRBV9 and TRBJ1-1): DSGVTQTPKHLITATGQRVTLRCSPRSGDLSVYWYQQSLDQGLQFLIQYYNGEERAKGNILERFSAQQFPDLHSELNLSSLELGDSALYFCASSVFPASEAFFGQGTRLTVV.

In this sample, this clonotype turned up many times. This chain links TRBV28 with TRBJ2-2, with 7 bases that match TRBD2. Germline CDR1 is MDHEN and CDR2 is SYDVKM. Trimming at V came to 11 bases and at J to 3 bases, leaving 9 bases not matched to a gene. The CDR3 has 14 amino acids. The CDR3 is CALLGGRDTGELFF. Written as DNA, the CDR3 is TGTGCCCTCCTGGGCGGGAGAGACACCGGGGAGCTGTTTTTT.

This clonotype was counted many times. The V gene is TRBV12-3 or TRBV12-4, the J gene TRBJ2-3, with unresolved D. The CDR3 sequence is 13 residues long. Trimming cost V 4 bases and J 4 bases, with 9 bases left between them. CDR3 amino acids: CASSYGLADTQYF. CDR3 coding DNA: TGTGCCAGCAGTTACGGGTTAGCAGATACGCAGTATTTT.

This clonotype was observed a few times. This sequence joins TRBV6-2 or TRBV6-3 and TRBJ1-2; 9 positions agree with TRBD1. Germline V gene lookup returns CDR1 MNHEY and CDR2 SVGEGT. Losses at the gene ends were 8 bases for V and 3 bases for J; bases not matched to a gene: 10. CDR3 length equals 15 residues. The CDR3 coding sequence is TGTGCCAGCGGCCCCCGGAGGGACAGGGACTATGGCTACACCTTC. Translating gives CASGPRRDRDYGYTF.

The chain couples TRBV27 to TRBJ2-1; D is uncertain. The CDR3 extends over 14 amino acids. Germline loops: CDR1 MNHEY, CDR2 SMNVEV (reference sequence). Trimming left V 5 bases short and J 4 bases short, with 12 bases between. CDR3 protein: CASSPDGAYNEQFF. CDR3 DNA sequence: TGTGCCAGCAGTCCGGACGGAGCATACAATGAGCAGTTCTTC.

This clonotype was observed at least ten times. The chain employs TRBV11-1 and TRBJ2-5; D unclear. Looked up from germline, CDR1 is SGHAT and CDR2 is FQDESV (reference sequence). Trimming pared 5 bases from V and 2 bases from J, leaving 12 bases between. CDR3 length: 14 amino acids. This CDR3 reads CASSQLTLQETQYF. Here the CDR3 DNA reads TGTGCCAGCAGCCAATTGACTTTGCAAGAGACCCAGTACTTC. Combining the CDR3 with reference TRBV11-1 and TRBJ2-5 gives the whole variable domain EAEVAQSPRYKITEKSQAVAFWCDPISGHATLYWYRQILGQGPELLVQFQDESVVDDSQLPKDRFSAERLKGVDSTLKIQPAELGDSAMYLCASSQLTLQETQYFGPGTRLLVL.

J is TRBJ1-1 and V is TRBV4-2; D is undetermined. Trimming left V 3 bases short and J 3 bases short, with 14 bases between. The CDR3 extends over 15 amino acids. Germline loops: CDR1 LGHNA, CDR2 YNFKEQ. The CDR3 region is CASSQVKRGYTEAFF. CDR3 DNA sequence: TGTGCCAGCAGCCAGGTCAAACGGGGATACACTGAAGCTTTCTTT.

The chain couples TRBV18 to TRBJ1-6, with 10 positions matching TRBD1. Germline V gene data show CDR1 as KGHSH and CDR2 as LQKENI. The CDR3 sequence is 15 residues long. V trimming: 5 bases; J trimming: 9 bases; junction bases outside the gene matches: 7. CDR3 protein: CASSTGQGDISPLHF. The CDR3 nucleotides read TGTGCCAGCTCAACTGGACAGGGGGACATTTCACCCCTCCACTTT.

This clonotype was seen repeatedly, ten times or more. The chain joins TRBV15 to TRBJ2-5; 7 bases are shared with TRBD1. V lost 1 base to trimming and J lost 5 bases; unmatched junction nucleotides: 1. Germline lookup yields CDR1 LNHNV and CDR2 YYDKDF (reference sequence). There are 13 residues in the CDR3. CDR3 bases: TGTGCCACCAGCAGAGGACAGGGTGAGACCCAGTACTTC. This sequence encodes CATSRGQGETQYF.

The CDR3: CASSGGSETQYF. CDR3 bases: TGTGCCAGCAGTGGGGGCTCAGAGACCCAGTACTTC. The chain has TRBV3-1 and TRBJ2-5; a weak D match, TRBD1 (6 bases). The V gene's germline CDR1 is LGHDT and CDR2 YNNKEL (reference sequence). The V and J ends lost 6 bases and 4 bases respectively, with 9 bases between them. The CDR3 runs 12 residues.

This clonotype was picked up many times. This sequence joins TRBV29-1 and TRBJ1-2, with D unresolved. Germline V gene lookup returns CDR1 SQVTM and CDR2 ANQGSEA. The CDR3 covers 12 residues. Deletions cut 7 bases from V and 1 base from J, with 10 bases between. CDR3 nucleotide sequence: TGCAGCGCCCTGGACGATAACTATGGCTACACCTTC. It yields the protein CSALDDNYGYTF.

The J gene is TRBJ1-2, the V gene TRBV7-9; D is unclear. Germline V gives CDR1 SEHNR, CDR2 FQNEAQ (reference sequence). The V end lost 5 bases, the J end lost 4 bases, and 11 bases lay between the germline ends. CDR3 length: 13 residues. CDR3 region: CASSPTQTYGYTF. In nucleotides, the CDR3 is TGTGCCAGCAGCCCAACCCAGACCTATGGCTACACCTTC.

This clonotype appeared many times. As DNA, the CDR3 is TGTGCCATCAGTGGGGGGGACAGGGGGCCCGACACTGAAGCTTTCTTT. Translation: CAISGGDRGPDTEAFF. This sequence joins TRBV10-3 and TRBJ1-1; 12 bases match TRBD1. CDR1 is ENHRY and CDR2 is SYGVKD in the germline V gene. V shed 4 bases, J shed 3 bases, and the junction held 6 bases outside the gene matches. This CDR3 contains 16 residues.

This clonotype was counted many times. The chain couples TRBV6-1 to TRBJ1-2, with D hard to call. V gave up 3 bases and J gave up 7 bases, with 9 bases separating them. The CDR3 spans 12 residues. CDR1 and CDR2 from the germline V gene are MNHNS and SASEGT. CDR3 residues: CASSESSGGYTF. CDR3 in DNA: TGTGCCAGCAGTGAGTCTAGCGGTGGCTACACCTTC.

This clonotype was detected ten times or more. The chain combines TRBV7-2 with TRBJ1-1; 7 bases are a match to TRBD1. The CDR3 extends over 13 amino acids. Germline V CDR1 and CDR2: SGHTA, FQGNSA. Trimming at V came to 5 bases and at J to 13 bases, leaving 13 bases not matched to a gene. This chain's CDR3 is CASSLQGTAYNFF. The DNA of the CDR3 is TGTGCCAGCAGCCTTCAAGGGACAGCTTATAATTTCTTT.

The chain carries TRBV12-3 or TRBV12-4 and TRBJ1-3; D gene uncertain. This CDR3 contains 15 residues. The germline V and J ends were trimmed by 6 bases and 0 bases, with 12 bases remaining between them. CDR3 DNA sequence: TGTGCCAGCAGCCCCGACTGGAGCTCTGGAAACACCATATATTTT. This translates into CASSPDWSSGNTIYF.

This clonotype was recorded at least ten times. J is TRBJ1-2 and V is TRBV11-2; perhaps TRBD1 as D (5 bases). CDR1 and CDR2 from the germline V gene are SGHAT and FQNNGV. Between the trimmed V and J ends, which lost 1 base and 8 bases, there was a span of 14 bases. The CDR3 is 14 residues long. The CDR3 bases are TGTGCCAGCAGCTTAGGCACGTCGACAGAGGGCTACACCTTC. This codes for CASSLGTSTEGYTF.

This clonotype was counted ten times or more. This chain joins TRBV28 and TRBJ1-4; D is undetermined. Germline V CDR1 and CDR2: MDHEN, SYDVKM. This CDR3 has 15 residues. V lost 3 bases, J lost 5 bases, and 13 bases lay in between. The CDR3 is CASSFAGRLNEKLFF. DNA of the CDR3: TGTGCCAGCAGTTTTGCCGGCAGGCTCAATGAAAAACTGTTTTTT.